These 10 T cell receptor beta chains share one sample of origin, sequenced in a study of T cell responses to AZD1222 COVID-19 vaccine listed by TCRdb under 2021. What the time point label conveys for this sample: baseline before first vaccination. The meaning of the sample's treatment or condition label: meningococcal conjugate vaccine given as trial control. Receptors were amplified or captured by the immunoSEQ multiplex PCR assay. TCRdb limited this immuneACCESS table to in-frame rearrangements with V and J called. A share of clones is missing; checked studies link under half to unresolved V genes, and the rest is unexplained. The sample yields 120,000 to 150,000 clones; 90% to 95% were counted once. Approximately 3% of the sample belongs to the ten largest clones. The input for sequencing was peripheral blood, taken on day 0 of MenACWY control vaccination. These receptors all stem from an adult in good health.

The rearrangement uses TRBV7-9 and TRBJ2-1, with 7 bases aligning to TRBD1. The CDR3 spans 16 residues. V gave up 5 bases and J gave up 3 bases; unmatched junction bases: 10. Germline V gene data show CDR1 as SEHNR and CDR2 as FQNEAQ (reference sequence). Here the CDR3 DNA reads TGTGCCAGCAGCCCCATCCGGGACAGCGTCTACAATGAGCAGTTCTTC. Its protein product is CASSPIRDSVYNEQFF.

The chain joins TRBV27 to TRBJ1-1; 8 bases line up with TRBD1. J lost 1 base, V lost 4 bases, and 14 bases had no gene match. This CDR3 comprises 18 residues. Per germline, CDR1 MNHEY and CDR2 SMNVEV (reference sequence). The CDR3 sequence: CASSSKGGTGVGNTEAFF. CDR3 nucleotide sequence: TGTGCCAGCAGTTCTAAGGGGGGGACAGGTGTGGGGAACACTGAAGCTTTCTTT.

The rearrangement uses TRBV3-1 (or the pseudogene TRBV3-2) and TRBJ2-7, with D uncertain. The CDR3 extends over 12 amino acids. V lost 6 bases to trimming and J lost 12 bases, with 18 bases between them. Germline assignment: CDR1 LGHDT and CDR2 YNNKEL (reference sequence). CDR3 DNA: TGTGCCAGCAGTCCCCCCGGAGAGCCCCTGTACTTC. Amino acid sequence: CASSPPGEPLYF.

The chain carries TRBV6-5 and TRBJ1-1, with D hard to call. V lost 4 bases to trimming and J lost 0 bases, with 15 bases between them. The V gene's germline CDR1 is MNHEY and CDR2 SVGAGI. This CDR3 has 16 amino acids. The CDR3 sequence: CASSSYPRNVNTEAFF. The CDR3 region has the DNA TGTGCCAGCAGTTCATATCCCCGCAACGTGAACACTGAAGCTTTCTTT.

This sequence joins TRBV19 and TRBJ1-5; TRBD1 matches 12 bases. The junction had 7 bases not matched to a gene; V was cut back by 4 bases and J by 6 bases. The CDR3 length is 16 residues. Germline V gene data show CDR1 as LNHDA and CDR2 as SQIVND (reference sequence). The chain's CDR3 is CASSKGTGGSGQPQHF. For the CDR3, the DNA is TGTGCCAGTAGTAAGGGGACAGGGGGCTCCGGTCAGCCCCAGCATTTT.

V usage is TRBV3-1 (or the pseudogene TRBV3-2) and J usage is TRBJ1-2, with D maybe TRBD1 (6 bases). Germline CDR1 reads LGHDT; CDR2 reads YNNKEL (reference sequence). V was trimmed by 4 bases and J by 8 bases, leaving 11 bases between them. CDR3 length: 12 residues. CDR3 bases: TGTGCCAGCAGCCCAACAGGGTACGGCTACACCTTC. Protein: CASSPTGYGYTF.

The sample holds one count of this clone. V is TRBV6-6 and J is TRBJ1-4, with D perhaps matching TRBD1 (6 bases). Germline V CDR1 and CDR2: MNHNY, SVGAGI (reference sequence). CDR3 length: 16 amino acids. The V gene lost 4 bases and the J gene lost 7 bases, with 19 bases spanning the gap. The CDR3 DNA sequence: TGTGCCAGCAGTTCCGTTCTAGGGGGGCGGGGTGAAAAACTGTTTTTT. The encoded protein is CASSSVLGGRGEKLFF.

This chain uses TRBV27 with TRBJ1-1; D unresolved. This CDR3 spans 12 amino acids. The ends were cut back, 6 bases at V and 5 bases at J, with 10 bases in the middle. Germline assignment: CDR1 MNHEY and CDR2 SMNVEV (reference sequence). The CDR3 loop reads CASSSVGTEAFF. DNA of the CDR3: TGTGCCAGCAGCTCCGTTGGAACTGAAGCTTTCTTT.

The rearrangement links TRBV9 to TRBJ1-4; possibly TRBD1 for D (5 bases). This CDR3 spans 14 amino acids. V lost 3 bases and J lost 7, with 13 bases in between. Germline values: CDR1 SGDLS, CDR2 YYNGEE. CDR3 nucleotide sequence: TGTGCCAGCAGCGGGGGGACGAAGAGTGAAAAACTGTTTTTT. Translation gives CASSGGTKSEKLFF.

The chain carries TRBV27 and TRBJ2-3; D gene ambiguous. The CDR3 runs 16 residues. Germline V gene data show CDR1 as MNHEY and CDR2 as SMNVEV (reference sequence). The ends were cut back, 1 base at V and 2 bases at J, with 13 bases in the middle. For the CDR3, the DNA is TGTGCCAGCAGTTTATTAAAAGGAAGGGACACAGATACGCAGTATTTT. Protein: CASSLLKGRDTDTQYF.